This entry lists 30 T cell receptor beta chains sequenced from one sample in a study of vaccination effects on CD4 cells after COVID-19. Expansion with viral peptide pools was applied to antigen-specific CD4+ T cells by the ViraFEST assay prior to sequencing. Investigators separated out CD4+ T cells once about eleven days of culture had passed. As their vaccination, participants received two doses of either BNT162b2 or mRNA-1273. These receptors' targets are unknown. Sequencing was performed with immunoSEQ multiplex PCR; in TCRdb, only in-frame clones are kept and a portion is missing. The sample includes tens of thousands of clones, approximately 79% of them seen just once. The sequencing used CD4+ T cells from PBMCs cultured with HCoV-229E spike peptides, collected after COVID-19 vaccination. These receptors were taken from a human donor who received a COVID-19 vaccine.

This clone has more than one count but fewer than ten. The V call is TRBV5-6, the J call TRBJ2-5, with D possibly being TRBD2 (5 bases). The CDR3 is 14 amino acids. V dropped 1 base and J dropped 1 base, with 8 bases sitting between them. CDR1 and CDR2 from the germline V gene are SGHDT and YYEEEE. The CDR3 is CASSLTGIQETQYF. The DNA for the CDR3 is TGTGCCAGCAGCTTGACGGGAATCCAAGAGACCCAGTACTTC.

The V gene is TRBV3-1 (or the pseudogene TRBV3-2), the J gene TRBJ1-4; D call uncertain. Trimming pared 1 base from V and 7 bases from J, leaving 7 bases between. This CDR3 spans 13 amino acids. The germline CDR1 and CDR2 sequences are LGHDT and YNNKEL (reference sequence). The CDR3 is CASSQVGFEKLFF. The CDR3, as DNA: TGTGCCAGCAGCCAAGTGGGCTTTGAAAAACTGTTTTTT.

The V gene is TRBV10-2, the J gene TRBJ1-1; the match to TRBD1 covers 10 bases. Germline CDR1 is WSHSY and CDR2 is SAAADI. The V gene end was trimmed by 4 bases and the J gene end by 5 bases; junction bases not matched to a gene: 4. The CDR3 sequence is 14 residues long. CDR3 nucleotides: TGCGCCAGCAGTGGGACAGGGGGGGGGACTGAAGCTTTCTTT. It translates to CASSGTGGGTEAFF.

The V and J genes are TRBV6-5 and TRBJ1-1; the D gene is possibly TRBD1 (5 bases). Trimming cost V 5 bases and J 5 bases, with 9 bases left between them. The CDR3 length is 12 residues. Germline CDR1 MNHEY, CDR2 SVGAGI. The DNA for the CDR3 is TGTGCCAGCAGTCAAACAGGAACTGAAGCTTTCTTT. It specifies CASSQTGTEAFF.

The gene calls are TRBV9 and TRBJ2-5, with 9 bases that match TRBD2. This CDR3 contains 16 residues. The germline V gene has CDR1 SGDLS and CDR2 YYNGEE. V dropped 0 bases and J dropped 2; count of bases not matched to a gene: 5. CDR3 in DNA: TGTGCCAGCAGCGTAGGAGCGGGGGGACTTCAAGAGACCCAGTACTTC. As protein: CASSVGAGGLQETQYF.

This clone occurred a few times. The CDR3 nucleotides read TGCGCCAGCAGCTTAACGGGGTTCAATCAGCCCCAGCATTTT. It codes for CASSLTGFNQPQHF. The chain recombines TRBV5-1 with TRBJ1-5; D is unclear. The germline CDR1 and CDR2 sequences are SGHRS and YFSETQ. Between the trimmed V and J ends, which lost 2 bases and 3 bases, there was a span of 9 bases. The CDR3 loop spans 14 amino acids.

The chain carries TRBV27 and TRBJ2-1; 7 bases align to TRBD1. Germline V gene data show CDR1 as MNHEY and CDR2 as SMNVEV (reference sequence). Germline trimming cut 4 bases from V and 6 bases from J; bases unmatched to any gene: 9. The CDR3 is 15 amino acids. CDR3 loop: CASSWGTVILNEQFF. The CDR3 DNA is TGTGCCAGCAGTTGGGGGACAGTTATTCTCAATGAGCAGTTCTTC.

The CDR3 loop reads CASSRTENTGELFF. The CDR3 DNA follows: TGTGCCAGCAGCCGGACAGAGAACACCGGGGAGCTGTTTTTT. The V call is TRBV7-6, the J call TRBJ2-2; D might be TRBD1 (6 bases). V lost 5 bases, J lost 1 base, and 8 bases lay in between. CDR3 length: 14 amino acids. The germline V gene encodes CDR1 SGHVS and CDR2 FNYEAQ. Together with reference TRBV7-6 and TRBJ2-2, the CDR3 gives the full variable domain: GAGVSQSPRYKVTKRGQDVALRCDPISGHVSLYWYRQALGQGPEFLTYFNYEAQQDKSGLPNDRFSAERPEGSISTLTIQRTEQRDSAMYRCASSRTENTGELFFGEGSRLTVL.

This chain joins TRBV5-4 and TRBJ1-2, with D perhaps matching TRBD1 (5 bases). Per the germline V gene, CDR1 is SGHNT and CDR2 is YYREEE (reference sequence). The CDR3 consists of 12 residues. The V end lost 0 bases, the J end lost 7 bases, and 7 bases lay between the germline ends. The CDR3 region is CASSLDRSGYTF. DNA for the CDR3: TGTGCCAGCAGCTTGGACAGGAGTGGCTACACCTTC.

The J gene is TRBJ1-6, the V gene TRBV7-9; tentatively, D is TRBD1 (6 bases). Trimming shortened V by 5 bases and J by 7 bases, and 15 bases separated the two germline ends. Germline-derived CDR1 and CDR2 are SEHNR and FQNEAQ (reference sequence). This CDR3 spans 15 amino acids. CDR3 DNA sequence: TGTGCCAGCAGCAATCAGGGGACCAAGAATTCACCCCTCCACTTT. Amino acids: CASSNQGTKNSPLHF.

This clone was seen only a few times. V and J are TRBV27 and TRBJ2-2, with 12 bases matching TRBD1. J gave up 6 bases and V 6 bases, and 8 bases lay outside the gene matches. The CDR3 has 16 residues. Per germline, CDR1 MNHEY and CDR2 SMNVEV (reference sequence). CDR3 sequence: CASRPRGTGGSGELFF. Here the CDR3 DNA reads TGTGCCAGCAGGCCCCGCGGGACAGGGGGCTCCGGGGAGCTGTTTTTT.

The chain carries TRBV18 and TRBJ2-5, with D unclear. The CDR3 contains 13 residues. Trimming left V 7 bases short and J 1 base short, with 10 bases between. CDR1 is KGHSH, CDR2 LQKENI, per germline. CDR3 protein: CASLSQLQETQYF. The CDR3 bases are TGTGCCAGCTTATCACAGCTCCAAGAGACCCAGTACTTC. Together with reference TRBV18 and TRBJ2-5, the CDR3 gives the full variable domain: NAGVMQNPRHLVRRRGQEARLRCSPMKGHSHVYWYRQLPEEGLKFMVYLQKENIIDESGMPKERFSAEFPKEGPSILRIQQVVRGDSAAYFCASLSQLQETQYFGPGTRLLVL.

This clone has a handful of counts. The V gene is TRBV9, the J gene TRBJ2-2; D ambiguous. The V gene's germline CDR1 is SGDLS and CDR2 YYNGEE. V was cut by 1 base and J by 2 bases, with 6 bases left in between. The CDR3 has 14 amino acids. The DNA of the CDR3 is TGTGCCAGCAGCGTATCCCCTAACACCGGGGAGCTGTTTTTT. It codes for CASSVSPNTGELFF.

This CDR3 reads CATKEGLGGYTF. CDR3 nucleotides: TGCGCCACCAAGGAGGGTTTGGGTGGCTACACCTTC. This chain uses TRBV5-1 with TRBJ1-2; D remains ambiguous. Germline V gene sequence: CDR1 SGHRS, CDR2 YFSETQ. V was cut by 9 bases and J by 7 bases, with 16 bases left in between. This CDR3 region has 12 residues.

This chain connects TRBV7-9 to TRBJ2-7; 10 nucleotides match TRBD2. CDR1 is SEHNR, CDR2 FQNEAQ, per germline (reference sequence). This CDR3 comprises 14 residues. J lost 5 bases, V lost 3 bases, and 4 bases had no gene match. The CDR3 loop is CASSLLAGDDEQYF. DNA for the CDR3: TGTGCCAGCAGCTTGCTAGCGGGAGACGACGAGCAGTACTTC.

V usage is TRBV3-1 (or the pseudogene TRBV3-2) and J usage is TRBJ2-5, with D possibly being TRBD1 or TRBD2 (6 bases each). The length of the CDR3 is 16 residues. V lost 4 bases, J lost 2 bases, and 17 bases lay in between. Germline-derived CDR1 and CDR2 are LGHDT and YNNKEL (reference sequence). The chain's CDR3 is CASSPGGGTLQETQYF. The CDR3 DNA is TGTGCCAGCAGCCCCGGTGGCGGGACACTTCAAGAGACCCAGTACTTC.

The CDR3 region is CASSPVPQEKLFF. CDR3 bases: TGTGCCAGCTCTCCCGTCCCTCAGGAAAAACTGTTTTTT. The chain recombines TRBV18 with TRBJ1-4; D unresolved. CDR1 and CDR2 (germline): KGHSH, LQKENI. This CDR3 region has 13 residues. Trimming shortened V by 6 bases and J by 8 bases, and 13 bases separated the two germline ends.

The J gene is TRBJ1-4, the V gene TRBV19; D is ambiguous. CDR3 size: 13 residues. V was trimmed by 6 bases and J by 2 bases, leaving 7 bases between them. Germline loops: CDR1 LNHDA, CDR2 SQIVND (reference sequence). The chain's CDR3 is CASRSRTNEKLFF. The DNA for the CDR3 is TGTGCCAGTAGGAGCAGGACTAATGAAAAACTGTTTTTT.

This clone has a handful of counts. This chain joins TRBV7-2 and TRBJ2-1; tentative D call: TRBD2 (6 bases). This CDR3 is 17 amino acids long. Germline V gives CDR1 SGHTA, CDR2 FQGNSA. The germline V and J ends were trimmed by 7 bases and 4 bases, with 23 bases remaining between them. CDR3 nucleotide sequence: TGTGCCAGCACCTCCCGGGGCGGGGCCGGCGCTTACAATGAGCAGTTCTTC. Its translation is CASTSRGGAGAYNEQFF. Filled out from reference TRBV7-2 and TRBJ2-1, the complete variable domain reads GAGVSQSPSNKVTEKGKDVELRCDPISGHTALYWYRQSLGQGLEFLIYFQGNSAPDKSGLPSDRFSAERTGGSVSTLTIQRTQQEDSAVYLCASTSRGGAGAYNEQFFGPGTRLTVL.

The rearrangement joins TRBV6-5 to TRBJ1-5; D unresolved. V lost 0 bases and J lost 8, with 8 bases in between. The CDR3 length is 13 residues. Germline V CDR1 and CDR2: MNHEY, SVGAGI. CDR3 DNA: TGTGCCAGCAGTTACTCGATGGCGGAGCCCCAGCATTTT. Encoded protein: CASSYSMAEPQHF.

Only a few counts were recorded for this clone. The rearrangement joins TRBV15 to TRBJ2-1, with D possibly matching TRBD2 (6 bases). Trimming left V 0 bases short and J 0 bases short, with 12 bases between. Germline V gene lookup returns CDR1 LNHNV and CDR2 YYDKDF (reference sequence). This CDR3 has 17 amino acids. The CDR3 region has the DNA TGTGCCACCAGCAGAGAGAGTAGCGGATTCTCCTACAATGAGCAGTTCTTC. Translated, it gives CATSRESSGFSYNEQFF.

The chain combines TRBV2 with TRBJ1-2; D uncertain. Germline-derived CDR1 and CDR2 are SNHLY and FYNNEI. V was shortened by 5 bases and J by 7 bases, with 20 bases between the two germline ends. The CDR3 consists of 15 residues. The CDR3 spells CASSSGPTEQSGYTF. The CDR3, as DNA: TGTGCCAGCAGTAGCGGGCCAACAGAACAAAGTGGCTACACCTTC.

The V and J genes are TRBV18 and TRBJ1-1; D call uncertain. Germline V gene data show CDR1 as KGHSH and CDR2 as LQKENI. V was trimmed by 4 bases and J by 2 bases, leaving 8 bases between them. The CDR3 totals 13 residues. This chain's CDR3 is CASSQTENTEAFF. In nucleotides, the CDR3 is TGTGCCAGCTCACAAACAGAAAACACTGAAGCTTTCTTT.

The V call is TRBV4-1, the J call TRBJ2-7; perhaps TRBD1 as D (6 bases). CDR1 and CDR2 (germline): MGHRA, YSYEKL. CDR3 length: 18 amino acids. V dropped 2 bases and J dropped 0 bases, with 20 bases sitting between them. Written as DNA, the CDR3 is TGCGCCAGCAGCCAATCTACAGGGTTACACTCCTCCTCCTACGAGCAGTACTTC. This translates into CASSQSTGLHSSSYEQYF.

This clone was detected a few times. This rearrangement joins TRBV3-1 (or the pseudogene TRBV3-2) to TRBJ1-1; no clear D gene. Germline lookup yields CDR1 LGHDT and CDR2 YNNKEL (reference sequence). Deletions cut 1 base from V and 2 bases from J, with 8 bases between. The CDR3 runs 14 residues. Here the CDR3 DNA reads TGTGCCAGCAGCCAAGTGGGCAGAAACACTGAAGCTTTCTTT. Protein: CASSQVGRNTEAFF.

The chain couples TRBV27 to TRBJ2-3; no clear D. The CDR3 consists of 13 residues. The germline CDR1 and CDR2 sequences are MNHEY and SMNVEV (reference sequence). V shed 4 bases and J shed 7 bases, with 12 bases lying between them. Here the CDR3 reads CASSSPASNTQYF. CDR3 nucleotide sequence: TGTGCCAGCAGTTCTCCGGCTTCCAATACGCAGTATTTT.

The chain couples TRBV28 to TRBJ2-7; the D gene is possibly TRBD1 (5 bases). The length of the CDR3 is 18 residues. Germline CDR1 MDHEN, CDR2 SYDVKM. Trimming left V 3 bases short and J 0 bases short, with 21 bases between. CDR3 in DNA: TGTGCCAGCAGTTTTATAATATTCCGACAGAAGACCTCCTACGAGCAGTACTTC. This translates into CASSFIIFRQKTSYEQYF.

The genes are TRBV2 and TRBJ2-2; 7 bases align to TRBD1. In germline, CDR1 is SNHLY, CDR2 FYNNEI. This CDR3 has 15 amino acids. After removal of 5 bases from V and 0 bases from J, the junction contained 3 bases not matched to a gene. The chain's CDR3 is CASSRQGTNTGELFF. CDR3 nucleotides: TGTGCCAGCAGTCGACAGGGAACGAACACCGGGGAGCTGTTTTTT.

The V call is TRBV29-1, the J call TRBJ1-1; D remains ambiguous. The CDR3 consists of 14 residues. V lost 3 bases and J 0 bases, leaving 11 bases between the germline ends. Germline CDR1 SQVTM, CDR2 ANQGSEA. CDR3 in amino acids: CSVDGPGVNTEAFF. The CDR3 DNA is TGCAGCGTTGACGGGCCCGGGGTGAACACTGAAGCTTTCTTT.

The genes are TRBV2 and TRBJ2-3, with D uncertain. Deletions cut 8 bases from V and 7 bases from J, with 13 bases between. The germline gives CDR1 SNHLY, CDR2 FYNNEI. The CDR3 consists of 12 residues. The CDR3 loop is CASGLDTYTQYF. The CDR3 bases are TGTGCCAGCGGTCTTGATACCTATACGCAGTATTTT.